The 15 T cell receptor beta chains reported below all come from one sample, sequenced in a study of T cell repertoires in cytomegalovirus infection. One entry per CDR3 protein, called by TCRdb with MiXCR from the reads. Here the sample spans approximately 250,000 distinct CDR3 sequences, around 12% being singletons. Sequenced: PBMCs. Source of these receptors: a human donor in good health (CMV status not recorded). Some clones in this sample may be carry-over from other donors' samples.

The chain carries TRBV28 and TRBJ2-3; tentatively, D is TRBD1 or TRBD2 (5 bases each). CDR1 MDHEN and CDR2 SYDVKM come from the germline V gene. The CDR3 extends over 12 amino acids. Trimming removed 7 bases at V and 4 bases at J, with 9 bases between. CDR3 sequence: CASNEGPDTQYF. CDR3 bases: TGTGCCAGCAATGAGGGGCCAGATACGCAGTATTTT.

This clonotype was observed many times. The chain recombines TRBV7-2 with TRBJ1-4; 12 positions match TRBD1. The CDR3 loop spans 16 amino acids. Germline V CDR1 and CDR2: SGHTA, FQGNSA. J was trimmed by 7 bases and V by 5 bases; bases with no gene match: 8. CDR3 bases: TGTGCCAGCAGCCCATTACCGGGACAGGGGGCTGAAAAACTGTTTTTT. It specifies CASSPLPGQGAEKLFF.

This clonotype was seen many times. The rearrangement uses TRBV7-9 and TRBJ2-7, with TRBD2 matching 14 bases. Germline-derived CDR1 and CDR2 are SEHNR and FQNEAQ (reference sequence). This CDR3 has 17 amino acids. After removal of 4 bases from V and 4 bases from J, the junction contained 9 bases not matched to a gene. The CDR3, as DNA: TGTGCCAGCAGCTGGCTAGGGACTAGCGGGAGCGTGTACGAGCAGTACTTC. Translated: CASSWLGTSGSVYEQYF.

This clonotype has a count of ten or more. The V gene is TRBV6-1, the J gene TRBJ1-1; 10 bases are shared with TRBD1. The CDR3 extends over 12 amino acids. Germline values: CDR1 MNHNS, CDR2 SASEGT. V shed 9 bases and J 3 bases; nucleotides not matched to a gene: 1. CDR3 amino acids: CASDRGHTEAFF. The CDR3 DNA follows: TGTGCCAGTGACAGGGGGCACACTGAAGCTTTCTTT.

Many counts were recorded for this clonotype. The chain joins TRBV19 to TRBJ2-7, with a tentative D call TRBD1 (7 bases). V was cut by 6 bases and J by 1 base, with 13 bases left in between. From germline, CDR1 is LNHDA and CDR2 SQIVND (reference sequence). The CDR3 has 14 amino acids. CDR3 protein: CASSSRGESYEQYF. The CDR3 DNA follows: TGTGCCAGTAGCTCCAGGGGGGAATCCTACGAGCAGTACTTC.

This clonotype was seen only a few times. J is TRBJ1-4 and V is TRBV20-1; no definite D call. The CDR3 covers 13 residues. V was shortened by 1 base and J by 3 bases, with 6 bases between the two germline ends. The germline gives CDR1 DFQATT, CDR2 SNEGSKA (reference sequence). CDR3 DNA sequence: TGCAGTGCTAGAGGGAGGGCTAATGAAAAACTGTTTTTT. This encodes CSARGRANEKLFF.

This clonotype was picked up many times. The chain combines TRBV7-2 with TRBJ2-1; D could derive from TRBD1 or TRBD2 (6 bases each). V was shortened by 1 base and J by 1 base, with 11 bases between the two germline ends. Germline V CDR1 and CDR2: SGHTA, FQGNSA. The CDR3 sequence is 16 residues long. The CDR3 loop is CASSLGPGASYNEQFF. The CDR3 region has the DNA TGTGCCAGCAGCTTAGGGCCGGGGGCATCCTACAATGAGCAGTTCTTC. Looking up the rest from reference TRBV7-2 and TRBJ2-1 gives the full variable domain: GAGVSQSPSNKVTEKGKDVELRCDPISGHTALYWYRQSLGQGLEFLIYFQGNSAPDKSGLPSDRFSAERTGGSVSTLTIQRTQQEDSAVYLCASSLGPGASYNEQFFGPGTRLTVL.

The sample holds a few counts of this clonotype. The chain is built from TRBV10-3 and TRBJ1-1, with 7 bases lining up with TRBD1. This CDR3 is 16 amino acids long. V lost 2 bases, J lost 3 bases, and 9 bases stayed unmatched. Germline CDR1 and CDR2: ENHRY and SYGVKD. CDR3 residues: CAISEGPPQGDTEAFF. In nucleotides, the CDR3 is TGTGCCATCAGTGAGGGCCCGCCCCAGGGGGACACTGAAGCTTTCTTT.

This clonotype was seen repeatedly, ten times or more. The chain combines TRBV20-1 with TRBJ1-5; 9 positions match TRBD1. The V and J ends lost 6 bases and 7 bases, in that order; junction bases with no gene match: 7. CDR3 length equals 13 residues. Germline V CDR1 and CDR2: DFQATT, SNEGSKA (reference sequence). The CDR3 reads CSAWTGDLQPQHF. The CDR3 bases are TGCAGTGCGTGGACAGGGGACCTCCAGCCCCAGCATTTT.

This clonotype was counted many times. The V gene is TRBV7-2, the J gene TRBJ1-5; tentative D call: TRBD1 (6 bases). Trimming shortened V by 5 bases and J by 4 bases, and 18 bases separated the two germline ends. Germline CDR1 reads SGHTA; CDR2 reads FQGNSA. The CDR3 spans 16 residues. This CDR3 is CASSDRKTGRNQPQHF. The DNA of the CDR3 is TGTGCCAGCAGCGACCGAAAGACAGGCCGAAATCAGCCCCAGCATTTT.

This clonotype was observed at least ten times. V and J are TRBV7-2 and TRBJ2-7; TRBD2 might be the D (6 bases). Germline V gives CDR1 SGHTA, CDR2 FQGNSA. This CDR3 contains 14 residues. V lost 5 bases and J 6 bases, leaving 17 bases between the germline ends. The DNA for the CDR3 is TGTGCCAGCAGCCCCGGAGGGAGCATGGGCGAGCAGTACTTC. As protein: CASSPGGSMGEQYF.

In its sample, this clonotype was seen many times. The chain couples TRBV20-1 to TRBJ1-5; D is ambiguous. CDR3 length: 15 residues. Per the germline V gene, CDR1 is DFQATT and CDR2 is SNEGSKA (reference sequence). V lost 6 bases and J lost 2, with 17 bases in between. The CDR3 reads CSAVSGGEGNQPQHF. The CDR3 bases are TGCAGTGCGGTGTCTGGTGGTGAGGGCAATCAGCCCCAGCATTTT.

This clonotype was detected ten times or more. The CDR3: CASSPGGQGNYGYTF. The CDR3 coding sequence is TGTGCCAGCAGCCCCGGGGGACAGGGGAACTATGGCTACACCTTC. The chain is built from TRBV7-2 and TRBJ1-2; 10 nucleotides agree with TRBD1. This CDR3 region has 15 residues. The V and J ends lost 5 bases and 2 bases, in that order; junction bases with no gene match: 5. Germline V gene lookup returns CDR1 SGHTA and CDR2 FQGNSA.

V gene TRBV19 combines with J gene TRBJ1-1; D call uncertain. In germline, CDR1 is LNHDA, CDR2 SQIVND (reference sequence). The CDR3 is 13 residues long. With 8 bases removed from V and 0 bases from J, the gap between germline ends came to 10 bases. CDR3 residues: CASCGRMNTEAFF. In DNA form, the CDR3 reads TGTGCCAGTTGTGGAAGGATGAACACTGAAGCTTTCTTT. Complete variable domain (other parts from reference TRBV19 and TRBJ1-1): DGGITQSPKYLFRKEGQNVTLSCEQNLNHDAMYWYRQDPGQGLRLIYYSQIVNDFQKGDIAEGYSVSREKKESFPLTVTSAQKNPTAFYLCASCGRMNTEAFFGQGTRLTVV.

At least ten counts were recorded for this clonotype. The CDR3 spells CASSLEFGTGTFSTNEKLFF. DNA for the CDR3: TGTGCCAGCAGCTTAGAATTCGGGACAGGGACCTTTTCAACTAATGAAAAACTGTTTTTT. The genes are TRBV7-6 and TRBJ1-4, with 9 bases lining up with TRBD1. CDR1 is SGHVS and CDR2 is FNYEAQ in the germline V gene. Losses at the gene ends were 1 base for V and 0 bases for J; bases not matched to a gene: 12. The CDR3 is 20 residues long. Supplemented by reference TRBV7-6 and TRBJ1-4, the full variable domain reads GAGVSQSPRYKVTKRGQDVALRCDPISGHVSLYWYRQALGQGPEFLTYFNYEAQQDKSGLPNDRFSAERPEGSISTLTIQRTEQRDSAMYRCASSLEFGTGTFSTNEKLFFGSGTQLSVL.